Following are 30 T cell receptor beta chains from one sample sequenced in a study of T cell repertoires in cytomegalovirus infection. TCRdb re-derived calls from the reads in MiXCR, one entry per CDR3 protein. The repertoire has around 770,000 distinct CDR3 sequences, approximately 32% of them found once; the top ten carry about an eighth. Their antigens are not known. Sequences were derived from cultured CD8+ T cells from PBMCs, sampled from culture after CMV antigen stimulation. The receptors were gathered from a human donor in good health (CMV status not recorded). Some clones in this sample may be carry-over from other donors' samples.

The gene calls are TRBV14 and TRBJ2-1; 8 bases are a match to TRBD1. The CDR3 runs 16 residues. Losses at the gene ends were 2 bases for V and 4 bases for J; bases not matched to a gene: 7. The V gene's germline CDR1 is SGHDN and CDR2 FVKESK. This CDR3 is CASSQPGTGVYNEQFF. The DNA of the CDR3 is TGTGCCAGCAGCCAACCCGGGACAGGAGTTTACAATGAGCAGTTCTTC. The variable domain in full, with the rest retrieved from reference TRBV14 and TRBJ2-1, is EAGVTQFPSHSVIEKGQTVTLRCDPISGHDNLYWYRRVMGKEIKFLLHFVKESKQDESGMPNNRFLAERTGGTYSTLKVQPAELEDSGVYFCASSQPGTGVYNEQFFGPGTRLTVL.

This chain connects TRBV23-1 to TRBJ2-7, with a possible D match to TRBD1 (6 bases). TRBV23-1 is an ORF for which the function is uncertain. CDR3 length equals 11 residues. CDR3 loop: CASSRSRQVHV. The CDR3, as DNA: TGCGCCAGCAGTCGGAGTAGACAGGTCCACGTC.

The CDR3 sequence: CASSIVIVSYNEQFF. The CDR3 bases are TGTGCCAGTAGTATAGTTATAGTCTCCTACAATGAGCAGTTCTTC. This sequence joins TRBV19 and TRBJ2-1; D is unclear. CDR3 length: 15 amino acids. V shed 1 base and J shed 0 bases, with 7 bases lying between them. Germline assignment: CDR1 LNHDA and CDR2 SQIVND (reference sequence).

The CDR3 region has the DNA TGTGCCAGCAGTTTCGGAGCGAACTACGAGCAGTACGTC. The encoded protein is CASSFGANYEQYV. The chain combines TRBV27 with TRBJ2-7, with unresolved D. Germline V gene data show CDR1 as MNHEY and CDR2 as SMNVEV (reference sequence). This CDR3 spans 13 amino acids. The V and J ends lost 3 bases and 3 bases respectively, with 9 bases between them.

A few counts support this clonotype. CDR3 coding DNA: TGTGCCAGCAGCGGAGCGCAGGCCCTCTATGGCTACACCTTC. Residues: CASSGAQALYGYTF. The chain couples TRBV4-2 to TRBJ1-2; D gene ambiguous. The CDR3 totals 14 residues. CDR1 is LGHNA, CDR2 YNFKEQ, per germline. Trimming cost V 5 bases and J 4 bases, with 14 bases left between them.

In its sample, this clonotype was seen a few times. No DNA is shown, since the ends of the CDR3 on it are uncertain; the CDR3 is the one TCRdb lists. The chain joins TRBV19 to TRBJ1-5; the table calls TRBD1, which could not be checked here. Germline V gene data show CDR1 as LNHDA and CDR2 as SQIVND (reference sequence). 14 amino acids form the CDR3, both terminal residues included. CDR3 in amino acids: CASSGRALNQPQHF.

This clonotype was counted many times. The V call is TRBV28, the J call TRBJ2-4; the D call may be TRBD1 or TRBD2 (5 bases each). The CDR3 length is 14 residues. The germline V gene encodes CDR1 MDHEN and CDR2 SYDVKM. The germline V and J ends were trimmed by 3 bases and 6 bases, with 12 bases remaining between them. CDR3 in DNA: TGTGCCAGCAGTTTGGGGGTACCTAGAAACATTCAGTACTTC. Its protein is CASSLGVPRNIQYF.

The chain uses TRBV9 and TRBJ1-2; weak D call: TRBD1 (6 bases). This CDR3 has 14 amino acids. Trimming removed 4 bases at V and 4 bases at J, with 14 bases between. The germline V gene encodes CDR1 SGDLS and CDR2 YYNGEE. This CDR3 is CASSSQDRPYGYTF. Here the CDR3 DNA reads TGTGCCAGCAGCTCTCAAGACAGGCCCTATGGCTACACCTTC.

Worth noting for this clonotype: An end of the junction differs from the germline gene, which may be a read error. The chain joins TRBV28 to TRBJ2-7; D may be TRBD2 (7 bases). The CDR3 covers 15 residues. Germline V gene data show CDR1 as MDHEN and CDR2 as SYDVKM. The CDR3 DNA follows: TGTGCCAGTGAGCCCCTGCGGGGGACAACCTACGAGCAGTGCTTC. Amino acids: CASEPLRGTTYEQCF.

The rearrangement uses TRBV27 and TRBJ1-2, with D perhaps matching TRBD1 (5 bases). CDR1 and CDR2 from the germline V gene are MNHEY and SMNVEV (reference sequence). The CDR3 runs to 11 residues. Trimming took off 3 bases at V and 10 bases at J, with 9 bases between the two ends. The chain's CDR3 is CASSFGADYTF. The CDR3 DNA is TGTGCCAGCAGTTTTGGGGCGGACTACACCTTC.

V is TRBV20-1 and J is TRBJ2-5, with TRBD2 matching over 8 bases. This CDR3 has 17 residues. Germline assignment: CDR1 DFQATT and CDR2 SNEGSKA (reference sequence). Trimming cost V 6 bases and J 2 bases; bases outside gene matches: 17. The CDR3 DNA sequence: TGCAGTGCACGGAGTAGCGGGGACCCCCTCCTACAAGAGACCCAGTACTTC. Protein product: CSARSSGDPLLQETQYF.

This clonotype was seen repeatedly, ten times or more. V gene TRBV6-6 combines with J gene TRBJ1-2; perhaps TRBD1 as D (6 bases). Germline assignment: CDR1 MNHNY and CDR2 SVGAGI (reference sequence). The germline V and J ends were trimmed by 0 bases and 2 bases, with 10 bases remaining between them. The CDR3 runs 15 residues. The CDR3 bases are TGTGCCAGCAGTTACTCTGGACAGATGAACTATGGCTACACCTTC. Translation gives CASSYSGQMNYGYTF.

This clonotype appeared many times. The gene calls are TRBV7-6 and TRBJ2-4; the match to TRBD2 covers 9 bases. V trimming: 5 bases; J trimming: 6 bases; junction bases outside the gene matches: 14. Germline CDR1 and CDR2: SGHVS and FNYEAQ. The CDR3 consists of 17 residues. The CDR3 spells CASSLSGRGGRTNIQYF. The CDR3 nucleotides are TGTGCCAGCAGCCTCTCCGGGCGGGGGGGCCGAACAAACATTCAGTACTTC.

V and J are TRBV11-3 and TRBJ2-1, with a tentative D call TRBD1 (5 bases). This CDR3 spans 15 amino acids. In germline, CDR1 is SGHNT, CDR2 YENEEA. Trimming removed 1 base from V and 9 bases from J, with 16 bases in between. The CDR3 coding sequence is TGTGCCAGCAGCTTAGGTGGGGCCCGCGGCGGTGAGCAGTTCTTC. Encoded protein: CASSLGGARGGEQFF.

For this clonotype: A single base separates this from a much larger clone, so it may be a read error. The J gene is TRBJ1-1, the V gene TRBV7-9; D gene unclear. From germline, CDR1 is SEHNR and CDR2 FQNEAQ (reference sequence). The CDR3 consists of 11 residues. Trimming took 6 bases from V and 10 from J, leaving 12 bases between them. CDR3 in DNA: TGTGCCAGCAGACTACCGCTGGGAGCTTTCTTT. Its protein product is CASRLPLGAFF.

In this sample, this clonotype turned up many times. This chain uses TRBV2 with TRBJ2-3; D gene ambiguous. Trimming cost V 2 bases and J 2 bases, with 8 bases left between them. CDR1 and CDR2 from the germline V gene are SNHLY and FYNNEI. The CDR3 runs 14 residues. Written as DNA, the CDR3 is TGTGCCAGCAGTGAACTGGGCCACACAGATACGCAGTATTTT. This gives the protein CASSELGHTDTQYF.

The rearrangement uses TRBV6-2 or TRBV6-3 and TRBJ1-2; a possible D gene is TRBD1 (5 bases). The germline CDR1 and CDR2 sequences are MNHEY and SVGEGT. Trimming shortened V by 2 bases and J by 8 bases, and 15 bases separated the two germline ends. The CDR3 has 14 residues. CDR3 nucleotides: TGTGCCAGCAGTTACGGGGCAGGGTCGAAAGGCTACACCTTC. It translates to CASSYGAGSKGYTF.

CDR3: CASSMGQGHGEQFF. CDR3 DNA sequence: TGTGCCAGTTCCATGGGACAGGGGCACGGTGAGCAGTTCTTC. The chain has TRBV2 and TRBJ2-1, with 10 bases that match TRBD1. Germline values: CDR1 SNHLY, CDR2 FYNNEI. The CDR3 loop spans 14 amino acids. With V trimmed by 9 bases and J by 9 bases, 11 bases remained unmatched.

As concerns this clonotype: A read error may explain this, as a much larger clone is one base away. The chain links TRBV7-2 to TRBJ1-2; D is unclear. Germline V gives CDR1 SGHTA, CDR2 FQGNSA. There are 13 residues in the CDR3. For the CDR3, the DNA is TGTGTCAGCATGTCCGGAACTAACTATGGCTACACCTTC. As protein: CVSMSGTNYGYTF.

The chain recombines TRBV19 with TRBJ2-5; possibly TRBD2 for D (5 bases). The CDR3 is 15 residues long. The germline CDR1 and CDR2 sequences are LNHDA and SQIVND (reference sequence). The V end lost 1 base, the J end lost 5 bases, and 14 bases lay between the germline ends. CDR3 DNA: TGTGCCAGTAGTATAGGAGCGGCCCTCCGGGAGACCCAGTACTTC. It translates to CASSIGAALRETQYF.

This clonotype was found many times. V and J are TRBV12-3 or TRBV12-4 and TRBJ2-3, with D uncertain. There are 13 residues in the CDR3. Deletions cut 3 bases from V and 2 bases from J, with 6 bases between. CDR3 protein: CASSLQTTDTQYF. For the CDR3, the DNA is TGTGCCAGCAGTTTGCAGACCACAGATACGCAGTATTTT.

DNA for the CDR3: TGTGCCAGCAGCCAATCTACCGGGGCTTATGGCTACACCTTC. Translated: CASSQSTGAYGYTF. This chain uses TRBV14 with TRBJ1-2; weak D call: TRBD1 (5 bases). This CDR3 is built from 14 residues. The germline gives CDR1 SGHDN, CDR2 FVKESK. V dropped 2 bases and J dropped 5 bases, with 12 bases sitting between them.

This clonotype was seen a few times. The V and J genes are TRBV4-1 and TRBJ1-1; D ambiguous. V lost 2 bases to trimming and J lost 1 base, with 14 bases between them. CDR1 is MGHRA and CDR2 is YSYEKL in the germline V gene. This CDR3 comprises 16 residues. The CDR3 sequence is CASSQHLGGGNTEAFF. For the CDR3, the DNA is TGCGCCAGCAGCCAACACTTGGGAGGCGGGAACACTGAAGCTTTCTTT.

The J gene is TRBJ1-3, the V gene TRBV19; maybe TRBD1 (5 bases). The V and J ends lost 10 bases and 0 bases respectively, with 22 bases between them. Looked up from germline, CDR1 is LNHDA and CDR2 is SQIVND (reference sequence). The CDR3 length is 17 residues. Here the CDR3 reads CATTFGQGEYSGNTIYF. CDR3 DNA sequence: TGTGCCACCACATTTGGGCAGGGCGAATACTCTGGAAACACCATATATTTT.

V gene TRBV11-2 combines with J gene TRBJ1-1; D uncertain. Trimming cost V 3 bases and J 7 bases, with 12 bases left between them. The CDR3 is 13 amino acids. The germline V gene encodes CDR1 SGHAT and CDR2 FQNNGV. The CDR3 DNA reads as TGTGCCAGCAGCTTGGATCGGGCAATTGAAGCTTTCTTT. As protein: CASSLDRAIEAFF.

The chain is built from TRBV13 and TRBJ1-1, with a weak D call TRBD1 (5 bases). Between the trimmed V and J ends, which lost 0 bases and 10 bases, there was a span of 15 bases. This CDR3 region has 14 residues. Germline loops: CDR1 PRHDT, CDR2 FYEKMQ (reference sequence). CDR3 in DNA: TGTGCCAGCAGCTTAGGCGCCGGGGGTCCCCTAGCTTTCTTT. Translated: CASSLGAGGPLAFF. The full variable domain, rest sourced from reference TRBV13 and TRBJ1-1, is AAGVIQSPRHLIKEKRETATLKCYPIPRHDTVYWYQQGPGQDPQFLISFYEKMQSDKGSIPDRFSAQQFSDYHSELNMSSLELGDSALYFCASSLGAGGPLAFFGQGTRLTVV.

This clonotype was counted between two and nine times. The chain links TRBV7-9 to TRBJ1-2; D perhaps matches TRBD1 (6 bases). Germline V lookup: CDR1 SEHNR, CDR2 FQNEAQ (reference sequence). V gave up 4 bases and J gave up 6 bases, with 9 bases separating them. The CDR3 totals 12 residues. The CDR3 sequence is CASSSDRNGYTF. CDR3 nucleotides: TGTGCCAGCAGCTCCGACAGGAATGGCTACACCTTC.

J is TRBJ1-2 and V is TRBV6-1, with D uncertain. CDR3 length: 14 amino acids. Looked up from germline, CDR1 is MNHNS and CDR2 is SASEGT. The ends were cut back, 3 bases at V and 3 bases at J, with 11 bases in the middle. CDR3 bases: TGTGCCAGCAGTGAGGCCAGGACCGACTATGGCTACACCTTC. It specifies CASSEARTDYGYTF.

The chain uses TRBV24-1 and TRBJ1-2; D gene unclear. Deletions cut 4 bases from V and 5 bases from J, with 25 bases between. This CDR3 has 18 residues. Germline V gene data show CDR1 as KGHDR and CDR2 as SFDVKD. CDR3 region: CATSDRRNLDGVTYGYTF. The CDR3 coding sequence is TGTGCCACCAGTGACCGCCGGAACTTGGACGGAGTGACGTATGGCTACACCTTC.

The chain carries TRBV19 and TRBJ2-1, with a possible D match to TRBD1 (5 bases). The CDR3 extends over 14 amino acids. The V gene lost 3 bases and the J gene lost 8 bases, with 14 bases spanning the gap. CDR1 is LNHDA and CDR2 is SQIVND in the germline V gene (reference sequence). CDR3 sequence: CASSMERVRDEQFF. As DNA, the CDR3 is TGTGCCAGTAGTATGGAACGGGTCAGGGATGAGCAGTTCTTC. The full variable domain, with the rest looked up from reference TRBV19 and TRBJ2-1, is DGGITQSPKYLFRKEGQNVTLSCEQNLNHDAMYWYRQDPGQGLRLIYYSQIVNDFQKGDIAEGYSVSREKKESFPLTVTSAQKNPTAFYLCASSMERVRDEQFFGPGTRLTVL.